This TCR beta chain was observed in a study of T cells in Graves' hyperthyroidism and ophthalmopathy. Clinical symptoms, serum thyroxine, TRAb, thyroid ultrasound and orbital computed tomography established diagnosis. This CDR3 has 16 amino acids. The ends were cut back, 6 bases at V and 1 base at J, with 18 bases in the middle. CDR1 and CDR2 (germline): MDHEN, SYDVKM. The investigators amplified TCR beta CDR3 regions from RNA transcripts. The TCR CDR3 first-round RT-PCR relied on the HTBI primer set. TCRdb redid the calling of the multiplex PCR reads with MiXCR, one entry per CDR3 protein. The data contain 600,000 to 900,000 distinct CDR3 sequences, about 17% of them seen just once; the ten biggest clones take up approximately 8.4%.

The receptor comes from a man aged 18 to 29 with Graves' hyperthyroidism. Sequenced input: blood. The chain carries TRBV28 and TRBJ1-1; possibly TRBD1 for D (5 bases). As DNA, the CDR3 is TGTGCCAGCAGCCCCCCGGATGAACAGGCGAACACTGAAGCTTTCTTT. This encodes CASSPPDEQANTEAFF.